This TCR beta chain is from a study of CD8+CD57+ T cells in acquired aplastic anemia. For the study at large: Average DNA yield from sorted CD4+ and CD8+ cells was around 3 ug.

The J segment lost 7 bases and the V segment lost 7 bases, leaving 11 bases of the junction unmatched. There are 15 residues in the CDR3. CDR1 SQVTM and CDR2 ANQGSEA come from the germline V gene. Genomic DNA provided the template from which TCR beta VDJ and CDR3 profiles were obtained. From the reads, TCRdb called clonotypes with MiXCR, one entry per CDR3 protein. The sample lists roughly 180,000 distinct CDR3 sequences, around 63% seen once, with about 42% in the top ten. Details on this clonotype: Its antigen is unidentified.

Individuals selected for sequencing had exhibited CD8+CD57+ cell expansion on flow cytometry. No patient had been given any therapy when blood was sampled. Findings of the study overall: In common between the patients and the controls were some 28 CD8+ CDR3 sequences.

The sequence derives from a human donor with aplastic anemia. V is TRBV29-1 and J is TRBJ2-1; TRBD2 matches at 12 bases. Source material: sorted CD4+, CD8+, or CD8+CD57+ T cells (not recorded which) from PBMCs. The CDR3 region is CSAVGLAGGRNEQFF. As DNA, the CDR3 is TGCAGCGCTGTGGGGCTAGCGGGAGGGAGGAATGAGCAGTTCTTC.